The sequence of this TCR beta chain was determined in a study of blood T cells in healthy people across ages. This clonotype was counted between two and nine times. Its antigen is as yet unknown. A second PCR of roughly 7 to 11 cycles used a sample-barcoded 5' primer and a J-beta primer mix. The authors tagged each cDNA molecule using a template-switch adaptor with 12 random nucleotides. TCRdb re-called the 5' RACE reads with MiXCR, one entry per CDR3 protein. Among more than 600,000 distinct CDR3 sequences listed, 20% to 25% were seen once. Study-wide findings and caveats: Bulk PBMC profiling left naive and antigen-experienced comparisons inconclusive. TCR beta diversity correlated strongly with naive T cell percentage.

This sample was shared with a second study, whose subject was T cells of mothers and their children. That work states: The study found slightly higher but non-significant overlap in related versus unrelated mother-child pairs.

The sequencing sample was made of blood. This TCR derives from a boy between 5 and 17 years old in good health.

The CDR3 sequence: CASSFGQGGKETQYF. The CDR3 bases are TGCGCCAGCAGCTTCGGACAGGGCGGGAAAGAGACCCAGTACTTC. The chain couples TRBV5-1 to TRBJ2-5; TRBD1 agrees at 8 bases. V lost 2 bases and J lost 3; bases outside the gene matches: 6. Germline CDR1 and CDR2: SGHRS and YFSETQ. This CDR3 has 15 amino acids.